This TCR beta chain was recovered during a study of post-analysis software for immune sequencing data. Regarding the study as a whole: Significantly decreased normalized Chao1 diversity was recorded for multiple sclerosis patients relative to controls. Patients carried five TRBV segments more frequently than controls did, and TRBV5-6, TRBV5-1 and TRBV20-1 were among them. Samples made in the same batch grouped tightly together by F measure.

As for this clonotype: Antigen specificity is unknown.

Built from TCR beta cDNA, the libraries had unique molecular identifiers in them. Input of 1 to 10 million T cells yielded around 460,000 cDNA molecules. Using its own MiXCR run on the PCR reads, TCRdb lists one record per CDR3 protein. Here the sample spans fewer than 850,000 distinct CDR3 sequences, more than 45% being singletons. The CDR3 sequence is 16 residues long. Germline CDR1 is SGHRS and CDR2 is YFSETQ. V dropped 0 bases and J dropped 0 bases, with 12 bases sitting between them. Sequenced input: blood. The genes are TRBV5-1 and TRBJ1-1; D is perhaps TRBD1 (6 bases). The TCR was taken from a girl aged 10-17 years with multiple sclerosis. CDR3 region: CASSLGGQTMNTEAFF. The CDR3 region has the DNA TGCGCCAGCAGCTTGGGGGGACAAACCATGAACACTGAAGCTTTCTTT.